These T cell receptor beta chains were read from a single sample in a study of regulatory T cells in long-lasting Graves disease. TCRdb called the multiplex PCR reads again in MiXCR, with one record for every CDR3 protein. Here the sample spans about 620,000 distinct CDR3 sequences, approximately 15% being singletons. Separately, the same data were catalogued under a study of T cells in Graves' hyperthyroidism and ophthalmopathy.

Sample: peripheral blood mononuclear cells (PBMCs), taken at new diagnosis, from a patient treated with antithyroid drugs. These TCRs come from a woman in her 30s with Graves disease. Both conserved end residues are part of each CDR3. The D gene is left open where the match is weak. Clone size appears in some rows only: once, few, many, or a class for an expanded clone.

TRBV6-2/TRBV6-3,TRBD2,TRBJ2-7,many,CASRKASGFSYEQYF,TGTGCCAGCAGGAAGGCTAGCGGTTTTTCCTACGAGCAGTACTTC
TRBV30,TRBD1,TRBJ1-2,few,CAWSGIGQGYGYTF,TGTGCCTGGAGTGGGATCGGACAGGGCTATGGCTACACCTTC
TRBV6-1,TRBD1,TRBJ2-1,many,CASSEGSFGTGKYNEQFF,TGTGCCAGCAGTGAAGGGTCCTTCGGGACAGGGAAATACAATGAGCAGTTCTTC
TRBV20-1,-,TRBJ2-5,few,CSARGPGQETQYF,TGCAGTGCTAGGGGGCCGGGCCAAGAGACCCAGTACTTC
TRBV6-1,TRBD1,TRBJ2-7,-,CASSRTGGTYEQYF,TGTGCCAGCAGCAGGACAGGGGGCACCTACGAGCAGTACTTC
TRBV10-1,-,TRBJ2-7,many,CATAGQRYGEQYF,TGCGCCACAGCGGGACAGAGGTACGGAGAGCAGTACTTC
TRBV20-1,-,TRBJ2-3,once,CRGLREDSTDTQYF,TGCAGGGGCCTCCGGGAAGATAGCACAGATACGCAGTATTTT
TRBV7-2,-,TRBJ2-7,few,CASSLEKVRNYEQYF,TGTGCCAGCAGCTTAGAGAAGGTACGGAACTACGAGCAGTACTTC
TRBV3-1,-,TRBJ1-2,many,CASSKQAGRSLWGYTF,TGTGCCAGCAGCAAACAAGCGGGCCGCTCTTTGTGGGGCTACACCTTC
TRBV12-3/TRBV12-4,-,TRBJ2-3,many,CASSLYRAGDKLGTQYF,TGTGCCAGCAGTTTATATCGTGCAGGGGACAAACTGGGTACGCAGTATTTT
TRBV12-3/TRBV12-4,-,TRBJ2-7,many,CASSPSTSSYEQYF,TGTGCCAGCAGCCCCTCCACGAGCTCCTACGAGCAGTACTTC
TRBV5-5,-,TRBJ1-1,few,CASSLATPLLTLEAFF,TGTGCCAGCAGCTTGGCCACACCCTTACTTACCCTTGAAGCTTTCTTT
TRBV18,TRBD1,TRBJ2-1,few,CASPPATGTHEQFF,TGTGCCAGCCCACCAGCGACAGGGACCCATGAGCAGTTCTTC
TRBV7-3,-,TRBJ1-3,-,CASSLNPGTKGNTIYF,TGTGCCAGCAGCTTAAACCCAGGGACTAAGGGAAACACCATATATTTT
TRBV28,-,TRBJ1-3,many,CASIPAVSGENTIYF,TGTGCCAGCATTCCAGCGGTTTCAGGGGAAAACACCATATATTTT
TRBV6-2/TRBV6-3,TRBD2,TRBJ2-7,many,CASSYASGTPYEQYF,TGTGCCAGCAGTTACGCCAGCGGGACCCCCTACGAGCAGTACTTC